The rows below give T cell receptor beta chains drawn from one sample of a study of CD8 T cells in Susac syndrome. TCRdb reanalysed the immunoSEQ multiplex PCR reads using MiXCR and keeps one entry per CDR3 protein. The sample contains under 550,000 distinct CDR3 sequences, approximately 85% of which appear only once. The specimen was CD8+ T cells from PBMCs. These receptor sequences come from a human donor with multiple sclerosis. Each CDR3 is given with its conserved first and last residue. The D gene is left open where the match is weak. Clone sizes are given selectively: once, few, many, or a class where the clone is expanded.

d_call j_call clone_size v_call cdr3_nt cdr3_aa
TRBD2 TRBJ2-6 . TRBV27 TGTGCCAGCAGCTCTCTAGCGGGAGCAGGGGCCAACGTCCTGACTTTC CASSSLAGAGANVLTF
TRBD2 TRBJ2-7 . TRBV4-1 TGCGCCAGCAGCCAAGAGGGTGGGCCGGGGGGATCCCCATTCCACGAGCAGTACTTC CASSQEGGPGGSPFHEQYF
TRBD2 TRBJ2-1 . TRBV30 TGTGCCTGGAGCCTGGGACTAGCGGGAAACAATGAGCAGTTCTTC CAWSLGLAGNNEQFF
. TRBJ1-1 . TRBV27 TGTGCCAGCAGTTCCTTTGAAGACACTGAAGTTTTCTTT CASSSFEDTEVFF
. TRBJ1-2 . TRBV29-1 TGCAGCGTCTCAGGAGCCTATGGCTACACCTTC CSVSGAYGYTF
. TRBJ2-1 few TRBV19 TGTGCCAGTAGTTTTGGCCTCTACAATGAGCAGTTCTTC CASSFGLYNEQFF
. TRBJ2-7 . TRBV30 TGTGCCTGTGGTGACGGCTCCTACGAGCAGTACTTC CACGDGSYEQYF
. TRBJ2-7 . TRBV4-1 TGCGCCAGCAGCCAAGCGGCCGGTGGATGGTACGAGCAGTACTTC CASSQAAGGWYEQYF
TRBD2 TRBJ2-7 . TRBV3-1 TGTGCCAGCAGCCAAGGACTAGCATACCACGAGCAGTACTTC CASSQGLAYHEQYF
. TRBJ1-2 once TRBV28 TGTGCCAGCAGTCCACCGACCGGGACCCCCTATGGCTACACCTTC CASSPPTGTPYGYTF
TRBD1 TRBJ2-3 . TRBV28 TGTGCCAGCAGTTTAGACAGGGGGCTAACAGATACGCAGTATTTT CASSLDRGLTDTQYF
TRBD2 TRBJ2-5 once TRBV2 TGTGCCAGCACCCAGGGGGGACTAGCGGGGTCGGAGACCCAGTACTTC CASTQGGLAGSETQYF
. TRBJ2-7 few TRBV30 TGTGCCTGGAGCCTGGGCGGAGCCTACGAGCAGTACTTC CAWSLGGAYEQYF
. TRBJ1-2 . TRBV6-6 TGTGCCAGCAGTTATGGGCGGCCCTATGGCTACACCTTC CASSYGRPYGYTF
. TRBJ2-7 . TRBV2 TGTGGCGCAGGGGAAGCGAAGCAGTACTTC CGAGEAKQYF
TRBD1 TRBJ1-5 few TRBV30 TGTGCCTGGGGGGGGACAGGGGGCGGTCAGCCCCAGCATTTT CAWGGTGGGQPQHF
. TRBJ1-1 once TRBV6-4 TGTGCCAGCAGACCCACGGGAGCCAACACTGAAGCTTTCTTT CASRPTGANTEAFF
. TRBJ2-7 . TRBV5-1 TGCGCCAGCAGCTTGGGGGGGACCTACGACGAGCAGTACTTC CASSLGGTYDEQYF
TRBD1 TRBJ2-7 . TRBV30 TGTGCCTGGAGGGGACAGGGGGCCTCCTACGAGCAGTACTTC CAWRGQGASYEQYF
. TRBJ2-7 . TRBV11-2 TGTGCCAGCAGCTTGCCCACCTACGAGCAGTACTTC CASSLPTYEQYF
. TRBJ2-1 . TRBV7-6 TGTGCCAGCAGCTTACGGGTCTTCGATGAGCAGTTCTTC CASSLRVFDEQFF
. TRBJ2-7 . TRBV27 TGTGCCAGCAGTTACATAGGGAGCTCCTACGAGCAGTACTTC CASSYIGSSYEQYF
. TRBJ1-5 . TRBV4-1 TGCGCCAGCAGCCCCGTCCAGGGTGGTAATCAGCCCCAGCATTTT CASSPVQGGNQPQHF
. TRBJ2-1 . TRBV10-3 TGTGCCATCAGTGTGGACAGCAGCTCCTACAATGAGCAGTTCTTC CAISVDSSSYNEQFF
. TRBJ2-3 . TRBV7-9 TGTGCCAGCAGCCCCAGCCGAAACGGGCCGAGCACAGATACGCAGTATTTT CASSPSRNGPSTDTQYF
TRBD1 TRBJ1-5 . TRBV24-1 TGTGCCACCAGTGATTCGGGACAGGGGGAGGATCAGCCCCAGCATTTT CATSDSGQGEDQPQHF
. TRBJ2-7 . TRBV2 TGTGCCAGCAGTGAGGGGTCGCCGTACTCCTACGAGCAGTACTTC CASSEGSPYSYEQYF
. TRBJ2-2 . TRBV15 TGTGCCACCAGCAGGGGCCTGAGGGGGACCGGGGAGCTGTTTTTT CATSRGLRGTGELFF
. TRBJ2-7 few TRBV7-9 TGTGCCAGCAGCTTAATCCACGAGCAGTACTTC CASSLIHEQYF
TRBD1 TRBJ2-3 . TRBV20-1 TGCAGTGCTCTAGACAGGGGCACAGATACGCAGTATTTT CSALDRGTDTQYF
. TRBJ1-1 . TRBV29-1 TGCAGCGTTGTCGTGAACACTGAAGCTTTCTTT CSVVVNTEAFF
. TRBJ1-2 once TRBV7-6 TGTGCCAGCAGCTTAAACCCCACTAACTATGGCTACACCTTC CASSLNPTNYGYTF
. TRBJ1-1 . TRBV4-1 TGCGCCAGCAGCCAAACCCCGACGGGAGGGATGAACACTGAAGCTTTCTTT CASSQTPTGGMNTEAFF
. TRBJ2-7 few TRBV4-3 TGCGCCAGCAGCCAAGTGGGGGGTGGGAGCTCCTACGAGCAGTACTTC CASSQVGGGSSYEQYF
. TRBJ1-6 . TRBV3-1 TGTGCCAGCACCCCATGGCCGAGCTCCTATAATTCACCCCTCCACTTT CASTPWPSSYNSPLHF
TRBD1 TRBJ1-2 . TRBV5-1 TGCGCCAGCAGCTTGGGGCCGCGACAGGGGTATGGCTACACCTTC CASSLGPRQGYGYTF
TRBD2 TRBJ2-2 . TRBV6-1 TGTGCCAGCAGTCGACTAGCGGATGCGAACACCGGGGAGCTGTTTTTT CASSRLADANTGELFF
. TRBJ2-1 . TRBV7-2 TGTGCCAGCAGCTTAGCTCCCCAGGGAGGCCGCATGGATGAGCAGTTCTTC CASSLAPQGGRMDEQFF
. TRBJ1-4 . TRBV6-5 TGTGCCAGCAGTTACGCCGGACCAGGGCGCCATAATGAAAAACTGTTTTTT CASSYAGPGRHNEKLFF
. TRBJ1-1 . TRBV2 TGTGCCAGCAGTGACAGGGCTGAAGCTTTCTTT CASSDRAEAFF
. TRBJ2-7 . TRBV20-1 TGCAGTGCTAGAGGGGTGCGGAACGAGCAGTACTTC CSARGVRNEQYF
. TRBJ1-1 . TRBV15 TGTGCCACCAGCAGAGCAAATGCGGAGAACACTGAAGCTTTCTTT CATSRANAENTEAFF
. TRBJ1-4 . TRBV14 TGTGCCAGCAGCCAAGATTTACTGGAAAAACTGTTTTTT CASSQDLLEKLFF
TRBD2 TRBJ2-1 . TRBV11-2 TGTGCCAGCAGCTTAGAGTCCTGGGGACTAGCGGAGGACTCCTACAATGAGCAGTTCTTC CASSLESWGLAEDSYNEQFF
. TRBJ1-1 . TRBV4-2 TGTGCCAGAAGCCAAGATCGGGGGCGCGGGTCGCTTACTGAAGCTTTCTTT CARSQDRGRGSLTEAFF
. TRBJ2-5 few TRBV5-5 TGTGCCAGCAGCAGCAGGACCCCAGAGACCCAGTACTTC CASSSRTPETQYF
TRBD1 TRBJ2-7 once TRBV30 TGTGCCTGGAGTCGGGACAGGGGAAGCTCCTACGAGCAGTACTTC CAWSRDRGSSYEQYF
. TRBJ2-7 . TRBV2 TGTGCCAGCCGACAGATTCGTTTAACCTACGAGCAGTACTTC CASRQIRLTYEQYF
. TRBJ2-7 . TRBV15 TGTGCCACCAGCAGAGATTTGAACTCCTACGAGCAGTACTTC CATSRDLNSYEQYF
TRBD1 TRBJ1-1 . TRBV6-1 TGTGCCAGCAGTGATCCTTTCGACAGGGACCCTGAAGCTTTCTTT CASSDPFDRDPEAFF